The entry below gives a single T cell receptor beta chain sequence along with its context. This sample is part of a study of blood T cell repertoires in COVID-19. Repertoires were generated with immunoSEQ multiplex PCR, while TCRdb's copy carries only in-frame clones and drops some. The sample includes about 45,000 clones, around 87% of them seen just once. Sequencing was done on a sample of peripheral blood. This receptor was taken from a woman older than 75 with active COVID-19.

CDR3 sequence (DNA): TGTGCCTGGATTCGACAGGTTGGAAACACCATATATTTT. Its translation is CAWIRQVGNTIYF. The rearrangement uses TRBV30 and TRBJ1-3; the D gene is possibly TRBD1 (6 bases). The CDR3 has 13 amino acids. V dropped 4 bases and J dropped 3 bases, with 10 bases sitting between them. Germline V gene sequence: CDR1 GTSNPN, CDR2 SVGIG (reference sequence).